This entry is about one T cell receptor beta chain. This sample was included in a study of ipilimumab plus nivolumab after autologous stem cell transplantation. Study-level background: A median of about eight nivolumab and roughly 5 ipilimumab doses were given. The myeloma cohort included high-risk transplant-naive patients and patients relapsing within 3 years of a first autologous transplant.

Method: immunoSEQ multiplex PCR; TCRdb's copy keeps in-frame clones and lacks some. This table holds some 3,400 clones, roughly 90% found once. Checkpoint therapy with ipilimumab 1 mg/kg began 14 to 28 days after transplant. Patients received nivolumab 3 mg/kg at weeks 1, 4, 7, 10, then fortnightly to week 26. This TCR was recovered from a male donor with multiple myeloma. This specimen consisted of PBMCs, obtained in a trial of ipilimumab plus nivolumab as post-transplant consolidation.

In DNA, the CDR3 is TGTGCCAGCAGTTTGGGGACACAAGAGACCCAGTACTTC. Translating gives CASSLGTQETQYF. V gene TRBV6-1 combines with J gene TRBJ2-5; TRBD1 is a possible D gene (6 bases). The CDR3 extends over 13 amino acids. The germline gives CDR1 MNHNS, CDR2 SASEGT. With 5 bases removed from V and 2 bases from J, the gap between germline ends came to 9 bases.